This T cell receptor beta chain is drawn from a study of molecular identifiers for immune sequencing clone quantification. Study information: For replicates, RNA isolated from about 20,000 or 100,000 naive CD8 cells was divided into five portions, of which four were sequenced.

In TCRdb, the PCR reads were re-called with MiXCR into one record per CDR3 protein. Of tens of thousands of distinct CDR3 sequences listed, nearly 25% were seen once; the top ten hold 0.6% to 0.95%. Whole-study results and caveats: Jurkat TCR RNA from one cell was spiked into roughly 1 million naive cells, and it was reportedly detectable there.

This clonotype appeared a few times. Its antigen remains unknown. This TCR came from a human donor in good health. Some libraries in this study had Jurkat cell RNA spiked in. Material: naive CD8+ T cells from blood, with Jurkat cell RNA spiked in. This sample's subset: FACS-sorted CD8+CD4-CCR7+CD45RA+ naive T cells.

The CDR3 is CASSLLGQEDTGELFF. The CDR3, as DNA: TGTGCCAGCAGCTTATTGGGACAGGAGGACACCGGGGAGCTGTTTTTT. V and J are TRBV7-3 and TRBJ2-2, with 8 bases identical to TRBD1. This CDR3 is 16 amino acids long. After removal of 2 bases from V and 3 bases from J, the junction contained 5 bases not matched to a gene. Germline V gives CDR1 SGHTA, CDR2 FQGTGA.